This TCR beta chain was captured in a study of blood T cell repertoires in COVID-19 (dated by TCRdb to 2018 to 2021). Background on the whole study: Samples from collaborators originated in the United States, Italy and Spain and spanned both the acute and convalescent phases of COVID-19. Samples were obtained from the ongoing ImmuneRACE study (first 160 participants) and from over 1,000 subjects provided by 6 global collaborators. The material from the prospective study consisted of cDNA or gDNA derived from T cells, B-cell-depleted T cells, or PBMCs. The repertoires were released in a freely available public database meant as a resource for research on the immune response to SARS-CoV-2. A de-identified subject ID, COVID-19 status, age in years and sex were almost always included in the sample metadata. Where available, HLA class I and class II types were taken from metadata supplied by the sample provider and were not determined by assay-based typing. Subjects who had been exposed to COVID-19, were actively infected with it, or had recovered from it provided the deeply sampled blood TCRbeta repertoires that made up the dataset.

As concerns this clone: Its specific antigen is unknown. Base qualities are not at hand, and no much larger clone is one base apart.

TCRbeta CDR3 regions were amplified from genomic DNA using the immunoSEQ Assay, a bias-controlled multiplex PCR. The original methods were these. Within the assay, amplification of reference gene primers was used to estimate how many nucleated cells each sample contained. To quantify the absolute abundance of each unique TCRbeta CDR3 rearrangement, sequence reads were collapsed and filtered. Productive Simpson clonality was computed per sample as the square root of Simpson's diversity index over productive rearrangements. TCRdb mirrors the immuneACCESS table, restricted to in-frame sequences. Some clones are absent from its copies; in checked studies, under half trace to an unresolved V gene, and the reason for the others is unknown. V, J and clone size are taken as reported in that table, and D and trimming were inferred from the DNA itself. The sample has roughly 250,000 clones on record, around nine tenths of them singletons. The ten most abundant clones make up 1.5% to 2% of the sample.

In the prospective study, participants were roughly 18 to 100 years old, resided in 24 geographic areas of the United States, and were enrolled through a virtual design. To assign participants to cohorts, the prospective study relied on clinical history that participants themselves reported in a screening survey and a study questionnaire. ImmuneRACE Cohort 3 recovered participants were defined by two consecutive negative NP/OP PCR tests, healthcare professional clearance, or symptom resolution. In the prospective study, mobile phlebotomists collected whole blood, serum and a nasopharyngeal or oropharyngeal swab from each participant. Prospective study participants could optionally give additional blood draws and questionnaires over an approximately two-month period. Prospective study blood samples were shipped either frozen or at room temperature before DNA extraction. Results the study describes overall, beyond this receptor: Clinical and demographic metadata were provided uncurated, with the amount varying by source and participant.

The CDR3 runs 14 residues from the cysteine to the phenylalanine. The kept DNA is CDR3 alone, 42 bases in frame from the first base. The trim is 8 bases for V and 4 bases for J, with a gap of 17 bases between the germline ends. The germline V gene specifies MDHEN as CDR1 and SYDVKM as CDR2. The chain is made from TRBV28 and TRBJ1-2; the D segment could be TRBD1, given 5 matching bases. The sample comprised PBMCs or T cells enriched from blood (not recorded which). This TCR derives from a woman under 30 who had recovered from COVID-19. The DNA sequence follows: TGTGCCAGCGGTAGTGGGGCCGGGGGCTATGGCTACACCTTC. Its product reads: CASGSGAGGYGYTF.